This note documents a single TCR beta chain sequence. Its matching antigen is unknown. The data belong to a study of cytomegalovirus exposure and HLA in healthy donors. Study details: The 120 or so validation repertoires and the roughly 670 first-cohort repertoires shared a platform, a later analysis reported. The study's findings and limits: Most observed TCR sequences were rare, whereas some public TCRs were detected in many donors. Some TCR beta chains (around 160 of them) were listed as cytomegalovirus-associated.

The table came from immunoSEQ multiplex PCR; TCRdb's copy has only in-frame clones and leaves some out. The sample lists about 82,000 clones; 85% to 95% were seen once. The CDR3 consists of 14 residues. Trimming took 2 bases from V and 8 from J; bases not matched to a gene: 8. Germline V gene lookup returns CDR1 LNHNV and CDR2 YYDKDF (reference sequence). The donors were in the approximately 120-subject validation cohort, distinct from the roughly 600-subject first cohort. The receptor comes from a man aged 18 to 29 in good health and CMV-seronegative. Sequencing was carried out using PBMCs. This chain uses TRBV15 with TRBJ2-5; 7 nucleotides agree with TRBD1. CDR3 sequence: CATSRRGPILTQYF. The CDR3 DNA sequence: TGTGCCACCAGCAGAAGGGGGCCGATTCTAACCCAGTACTTC.